These 5 T cell receptor beta chains came from one sample sequenced in a study of control samples from healthy donors and cancer patients. This table comes from immunoSEQ multiplex PCR, and its TCRdb copy is limited to in-frame clones, with some not included. The sample shows some 150,000 clones, about 90% of them seen only once. What was sequenced was blood. These receptors came from a young man in good health.

The chain joins TRBV29-1 to TRBJ2-7; 11 positions match TRBD1. Losses at the gene ends were 5 bases for V and 3 bases for J; bases not matched to a gene: 6. CDR1 SQVTM and CDR2 ANQGSEA come from the germline V gene. The CDR3 spans 14 residues. The CDR3 DNA is TGCAGCGTTCCCACCGGGACAGGGGGCTACGAGCAGTACTTC. It translates to CSVPTGTGGYEQYF.

The chain combines TRBV20-1 with TRBJ1-5, with D uncertain. From germline, CDR1 is DFQATT and CDR2 SNEGSKA (reference sequence). Between the trimmed V and J ends, which lost 3 bases and 4 bases, there was a span of 10 bases. The CDR3 has 13 amino acids. This CDR3 reads CSASPQPNQPQHF. The CDR3 region has the DNA TGCAGTGCTAGTCCACAGCCTAATCAGCCCCAGCATTTT.

The chain has TRBV19 and TRBJ1-6; D remains unclear. Trimming removed 5 bases at V and 5 bases at J, with 10 bases between. The CDR3 has 14 residues. The germline V gene has CDR1 LNHDA and CDR2 SQIVND (reference sequence). CDR3 coding DNA: TGTGCCAGTAGTCGTTCGAGGGATAATTCACCCCTCCACTTT. Encoded protein: CASSRSRDNSPLHF.

The chain is built from TRBV7-9 and TRBJ1-4; D is unresolved. Trimming shortened V by 4 bases and J by 0 bases, and 3 bases separated the two germline ends. This CDR3 contains 13 residues. CDR1 is SEHNR and CDR2 is FQNEAQ in the germline V gene (reference sequence). CDR3 protein: CASSSATNEKLFF. In DNA, the CDR3 is TGTGCCAGCAGCTCGGCAACTAATGAAAAACTGTTTTTT.

This chain connects TRBV6-6 to TRBJ1-1, with D possibly being TRBD1 (5 bases). The CDR3 has 13 amino acids. Germline loops: CDR1 MNHNY, CDR2 SVGAGI (reference sequence). Trimming removed 4 bases at V and 0 bases at J, with 6 bases between. Here the CDR3 DNA reads TGTGCCAGCAGTTCACAGGTGAACACTGAAGCTTTCTTT. It translates to CASSSQVNTEAFF.